This T cell receptor (beta chain) was captured by sequencing in a study of shared clonotypes between healthy human individuals. Study-wide background: Donor composition was two women and a few men, aged 18 to 49. CD4 naive and CD4 memory each took three plates per donor, while CD8 naive took two and CD8 memory one.

Sorted-subset replicate PCR reactions contained approximately 190 ng DNA, corresponding to some 30,000 T cell genomes. Generated by immunoSEQ multiplex PCR, the TCRdb table keeps only in-frame clones and is missing some. The table has roughly 640,000 clones, 95% to 98% seen once. V dropped 3 bases and J dropped 9 bases, with 3 bases sitting between them. The CDR3 sequence is 10 residues long. Germline V gene sequence: CDR1 SGHAT, CDR2 FQNNGV. The origin of this receptor is a woman aged 25 to 45 in good health. The sequenced sample consisted of naive CD4+ T cells sorted from blood. Documented subset: CD45RA+ positively selected. The genes are TRBV11-2 and TRBJ2-1, with D uncertain. The CDR3 protein is CASSLIEQFF. The DNA of the CDR3 is TGTGCCAGCAGCTTGATTGAGCAGTTCTTC. The variable domain in full, completed from reference TRBV11-2 and TRBJ2-1, reads EAGVAQSPRYKIIEKRQSVAFWCNPISGHATLYWYQQILGQGPKLLIQFQNNGVVDDSQLPKDRFSAERLKGVDSTLKIQPAKLEDSAVYLCASSLIEQFFGPGTRLTVL.